A selection of T cell receptor beta chains follows, all from one sample in a study of blood T cell repertoires in COVID-19. The repertoire was sequenced with immunoSEQ multiplex PCR; TCRdb's copy has only in-frame clones and lacks some. The repertoire holds about 230,000 clones, 70% to 90% seen once, with roughly 3.3% in the top ten. The specimen was PBMCs or T cells enriched from blood (not recorded which). Receptors were obtained from a woman between 45 and 60 years old in a cohort exposed to, infected with or recovered from COVID-19 (not recorded which). The conserved cysteine and the conserved F or W are not part of the CDR3 here.

TRBV6-1	TRBJ2-7	ASSEYTGGSYEQY
TRBV4-3	TRBJ1-1	ASQGTGEGTEAF
TRBV15	TRBJ1-1	ATSRDPVNTEAF
TRBV30	TRBJ1-2	AWSGRTNPGNYGYT
TRBV5-4	TRBJ2-2	ASSWTGNTGELF
TRBV12-1	TRBJ1-1	ANEWTGGWGDTEAF
TRBV6-1	TRBJ2-3	ASSERASGGVTDTQY
TRBV7-3	TRBJ2-2	ASSAGQGFFGELF
TRBV15	TRBJ1-2	ATSSLGQGRLSNYGYT
TRBV11-2	TRBJ2-2	ASSSGRGGATGELF
TRBV29-1	TRBJ2-5	SVEGGGETQY
TRBV5-6	TRBJ2-3	ASRPSSTGIMDTQY
TRBV19	TRBJ1-3	ASSMRTGSGNTIY
TRBV19	TRBJ2-7	ASSTGTGSYEQY
TRBV27	TRBJ1-6	ASSLVANSPLH
TRBV30	TRBJ2-1	AWSVQLAGTEQF
TRBV28	TRBJ1-2	ASSKYFGTSYYGYT